Following are 25 T cell receptor beta chains from one sample sequenced in a study of Ad26.COV2.S vaccination and SARS-CoV-2 variants. Profiled with immunoSEQ multiplex PCR; TCRdb holds only in-frame clones, not every one. In the table there are 300,000 to 450,000 clones, about 92% of which are singletons. Sample: peripheral blood, taken after recovery from COVID-19. These receptors all stem from a human donor who had recovered from COVID-19.

This sequence joins TRBV12-5 and TRBJ2-3; 12 nucleotides align to TRBD2. From germline, CDR1 is LGHNT and CDR2 FRNRAP. Unmatched junction bases numbered 12, after V lost 2 bases and J lost 0 bases. This CDR3 contains 20 residues. The CDR3 DNA reads TGTGCTAGTGGTTTGCTACACGGACTAGCGGGACTCGCTAGCACAGATACGCAGTATTTT. Its protein is CASGLLHGLAGLASTDTQYF.

The chain carries TRBV13 and TRBJ1-1; TRBD1 matches 9 bases. The V and J ends lost 5 bases and 6 bases, in that order; junction bases with no gene match: 7. CDR3 length: 14 residues. CDR1 PRHDT and CDR2 FYEKMQ come from the germline V gene (reference sequence). The CDR3 sequence is CASSPTGGVPEAFF. The CDR3 nucleotides are TGTGCCAGCAGCCCGACAGGGGGAGTTCCTGAAGCTTTCTTT.

The chain uses TRBV7-9 and TRBJ2-2; 7 bases agree with TRBD1. Per the germline V gene, CDR1 is SEHNR and CDR2 is FQNEAQ (reference sequence). With V trimmed by 2 bases and J by 0 bases, 6 bases remained unmatched. This CDR3 is built from 17 residues. CDR3 coding DNA: TGTGCCAGCAGCTTACCCACCGGGACAGCGAACACCGGGGAGCTGTTTTTT. Amino acids: CASSLPTGTANTGELFF.

V is TRBV19 and J is TRBJ2-1, with unresolved D. Germline V CDR1 and CDR2: LNHDA, SQIVND (reference sequence). V lost 1 base to trimming and J lost 5 bases, with 6 bases between them. The CDR3 is 13 amino acids. In nucleotides, the CDR3 is TGTGCCAGTAGTATAGGGCCCCACAATGAGCAGTTCTTC. Encoded protein: CASSIGPHNEQFF.

The V and J genes are TRBV7-6 and TRBJ2-1, with D tentatively TRBD2 (7 bases). Between the trimmed V and J ends, which lost 5 bases and 6 bases, there was a span of 17 bases. The CDR3 spans 15 residues. CDR1 is SGHVS, CDR2 FNYEAQ, per germline. The CDR3 sequence: CASSPPAGARNEQFF. The CDR3 coding sequence is TGTGCCAGCAGCCCCCCCGCGGGGGCCCGCAATGAGCAGTTCTTC.

The chain is built from TRBV18 and TRBJ1-4, with D unresolved. Trimming shortened V by 1 base and J by 1 base, and 4 bases separated the two germline ends. Germline V gene lookup returns CDR1 KGHSH and CDR2 LQKENI. CDR3 size: 14 residues. CDR3 loop: CASSPQGTNEKLFF. The CDR3 DNA reads as TGTGCCAGCTCACCACAGGGAACTAATGAAAAACTGTTTTTT.

The rearrangement uses TRBV5-1 and TRBJ2-3, with a possible D match to TRBD1 (6 bases). The CDR3 is 16 residues long. V was clipped by 4 bases and J by 0 bases, with 15 bases between them. Germline CDR1 reads SGHRS; CDR2 reads YFSETQ. Here the CDR3 reads CASSVNPQGSTDTQYF. The DNA for the CDR3 is TGCGCCAGCAGCGTCAACCCACAGGGTAGCACAGATACGCAGTATTTT.

CDR3 residues: CASGGLASVDEQFF. In DNA, the CDR3 is TGCGCCAGCGGAGGACTAGCGTCGGTTGATGAGCAGTTCTTC. This sequence joins TRBV5-1 and TRBJ2-1; 9 nucleotides align to TRBD2. Germline values: CDR1 SGHRS, CDR2 YFSETQ. The CDR3 consists of 14 residues. The ends lost 7 bases at V and 8 bases at J; junction bases unmatched: 10.

CDR3 residues: CASARGANTGELFF. In DNA, the CDR3 is TGTGCCAGCGCGAGGGGCGCGAACACCGGGGAGCTGTTTTTT. This chain uses TRBV7-9 with TRBJ2-2; D is perhaps TRBD1 or TRBD2 (5 bases each). Trimming shortened V by 8 bases and J by 0 bases, and 10 bases separated the two germline ends. Germline V gene sequence: CDR1 SEHNR, CDR2 FQNEAQ (reference sequence). The CDR3 spans 14 residues.

This CDR3 is CASSQDSGYEQYF. As DNA, the CDR3 is TGCGCCAGCAGCCAAGATTCAGGCTACGAGCAGTACTTC. This chain connects TRBV4-3 to TRBJ2-7; D is undetermined. Trimming took 0 bases from V and 3 from J, leaving 6 bases between them. Germline CDR1 and CDR2: LGHNA and YSLEER. This CDR3 contains 13 residues.

The chain uses TRBV2 and TRBJ1-2; 11 bases are shared with TRBD1. Germline CDR1 reads SNHLY; CDR2 reads FYNNEI. The CDR3 runs to 16 residues. Germline trimming cut 7 bases from V and 4 bases from J; bases unmatched to any gene: 11. DNA of the CDR3: TGTGCCAGCATCCGCCTCCCGGGACAGGGGGGCTATGGCTACACCTTC. It is translated as CASIRLPGQGGYGYTF.

The rearrangement uses TRBV6-5 and TRBJ1-4; maybe TRBD1 (5 bases). The germline V gene has CDR1 MNHEY and CDR2 SVGAGI. The ends were cut back, 6 bases at V and 5 bases at J, with 16 bases in the middle. This CDR3 region has 15 residues. Here the CDR3 reads CASSPYPGKNEKLFF. The CDR3 coding sequence is TGTGCCAGCAGCCCCTATCCAGGGAAAAATGAAAAACTGTTTTTT.

V is TRBV3-1 (or the pseudogene TRBV3-2) and J is TRBJ2-3; D is possibly TRBD2 (6 bases). The germline V gene has CDR1 LGHDT and CDR2 YNNKEL (reference sequence). V lost 0 bases to trimming and J lost 0 bases, with 10 bases between them. CDR3 length: 16 amino acids. CDR3 nucleotide sequence: TGTGCCAGCAGCCAAGAAGTAGCGGCAAGCACAGATACGCAGTATTTT. The encoded protein is CASSQEVAASTDTQYF.

The rearrangement links TRBV2 to TRBJ2-2; TRBD2 agrees at 7 bases. The CDR3 contains 15 residues. V lost 8 bases and J lost 5; bases outside the gene matches: 11. CDR1 SNHLY and CDR2 FYNNEI come from the germline V gene. The CDR3 spells CASGRGRVGTGELFF. For the CDR3, the DNA is TGTGCCAGCGGGAGGGGTAGGGTCGGAACCGGGGAGCTGTTTTTT.

The chain combines TRBV27 with TRBJ2-7, with D perhaps TRBD2 (6 bases). V gave up 3 bases and J gave up 6 bases, with 15 bases separating them. The CDR3 runs to 14 residues. Germline CDR1 is MNHEY and CDR2 is SMNVEV (reference sequence). The CDR3 DNA sequence: TGTGCCAGCAGTTTGGGGGGAATTAAGGCCGAGCAGTACTTC. Its protein product is CASSLGGIKAEQYF.

The chain employs TRBV7-2 and TRBJ1-5; D gene ambiguous. CDR1 is SGHTA, CDR2 FQGNSA, per germline. The CDR3 is 15 amino acids. Deletions cut 5 bases from V and 0 bases from J, with 11 bases between. This chain's CDR3 is CASSADGFSNQPQHF. The CDR3 DNA is TGTGCCAGCAGCGCGGACGGTTTTAGCAATCAGCCCCAGCATTTT.

In DNA, the CDR3 is TGTGCCAGCAGCCCAAGGTTTGGAGAGAGCTTAGAAGAGACCCAGTACTTC. It translates to CASSPRFGESLEETQYF. This chain connects TRBV7-2 to TRBJ2-5; D remains unclear. V was shortened by 5 bases and J by 3 bases, with 22 bases between the two germline ends. The germline V gene has CDR1 SGHTA and CDR2 FQGNSA. The CDR3 has 17 residues.

The genes are TRBV3-1 (or the pseudogene TRBV3-2) and TRBJ1-2; TRBD1 matches at 9 bases. The CDR3 runs 14 residues. The V and J ends lost 3 bases and 3 bases, in that order; junction bases with no gene match: 2. Germline lookup yields CDR1 LGHDT and CDR2 YNNKEL (reference sequence). In DNA form, the CDR3 reads TGTGCCAGCAGCCACGGACAGGGGCACTATGGCTACACCTTC. Translated: CASSHGQGHYGYTF.

This chain joins TRBV19 and TRBJ2-1; 7 positions agree with TRBD1. Germline V gene lookup returns CDR1 LNHDA and CDR2 SQIVND (reference sequence). V lost 6 bases and J lost 7; bases outside the gene matches: 15. The CDR3 is 16 residues long. DNA for the CDR3: TGTGCCAGTAGCCACACAGGGGCAGATGTGGGGAATGAGCAGTTCTTC. It translates to CASSHTGADVGNEQFF.

V and J are TRBV6-5 and TRBJ2-5, with 8 bases matching TRBD2. Germline CDR1 reads MNHEY; CDR2 reads SVGAGI. Trimming at V came to 2 bases and at J to 5 bases, leaving 4 bases not matched to a gene. This CDR3 region has 14 residues. The CDR3 nucleotides read TGTGCCAGCAGTTACCTCCAGCGGGGGGAGACCCAGTACTTC. Protein product: CASSYLQRGETQYF.

The CDR3 sequence is CAISESRTGQENYGYTF. CDR3 coding DNA: TGTGCCATCAGTGAGTCCCGAACGGGACAGGAAAACTATGGCTACACCTTC. This chain connects TRBV10-3 to TRBJ1-2, with 8 bases lining up with TRBD1. This CDR3 spans 17 amino acids. CDR1 and CDR2 (germline): ENHRY, SYGVKD. J was trimmed by 2 bases and V by 0 bases; bases with no gene match: 8.

In DNA form, the CDR3 reads TGTGCCAGCAGCTTGGGACTAGCGGGGGAAGAGACCCAGTACTTC. Its protein product is CASSLGLAGEETQYF. The V and J genes are TRBV7-7 and TRBJ2-5; 14 positions agree with TRBD2. The CDR3 length is 15 residues. The J segment lost 3 bases and the V segment lost 3 bases, leaving 0 bases of the junction unmatched. The V gene's germline CDR1 is SSHAT and CDR2 FNYEAQ (reference sequence). The entire variable domain, with the rest obtained from reference TRBV7-7 and TRBJ2-5, is as follows: GAGVSQSPRYKVTKRGQDVTLRCDPISSHATLYWYQQALGQGPEFLTYFNYEAQPDKSGLPSDRFSAERPEGSISTLTIQRTEQRDSAMYRCASSLGLAGEETQYFGPGTRLLVL.

The gene calls are TRBV5-6 and TRBJ2-3; possible D gene TRBD2, 6 bases. This CDR3 has 14 amino acids. The V end was cut by 6 bases, the J end by 0 bases, with 11 bases between. Germline lookup yields CDR1 SGHDT and CDR2 YYEEEE. CDR3 coding DNA: TGTGCCAGCACGGCAGGGACTAGCACAGATACGCAGTATTTT. The encoded protein is CASTAGTSTDTQYF.

The gene calls are TRBV24-1 and TRBJ1-5, with D perhaps TRBD1 (6 bases). From germline, CDR1 is KGHDR and CDR2 SFDVKD. V gave up 6 bases and J gave up 4 bases, with 9 bases separating them. This CDR3 contains 13 residues. The CDR3 nucleotides read TGTGCCACCAGTTCGCAGGGGAATCAGCCCCAGCATTTT. Protein sequence: CATSSQGNQPQHF.

This sequence joins TRBV6-1 and TRBJ1-2; TRBD1 aligns across 8 bases. The junction had 9 bases not matched to a gene; V was cut back by 2 bases and J by 7 bases. This CDR3 comprises 15 residues. The germline V gene has CDR1 MNHNS and CDR2 SASEGT. The CDR3 region is CASSEPRTGKGGYTF. DNA of the CDR3: TGTGCCAGCAGTGAACCCAGGACAGGGAAGGGTGGCTACACCTTC.